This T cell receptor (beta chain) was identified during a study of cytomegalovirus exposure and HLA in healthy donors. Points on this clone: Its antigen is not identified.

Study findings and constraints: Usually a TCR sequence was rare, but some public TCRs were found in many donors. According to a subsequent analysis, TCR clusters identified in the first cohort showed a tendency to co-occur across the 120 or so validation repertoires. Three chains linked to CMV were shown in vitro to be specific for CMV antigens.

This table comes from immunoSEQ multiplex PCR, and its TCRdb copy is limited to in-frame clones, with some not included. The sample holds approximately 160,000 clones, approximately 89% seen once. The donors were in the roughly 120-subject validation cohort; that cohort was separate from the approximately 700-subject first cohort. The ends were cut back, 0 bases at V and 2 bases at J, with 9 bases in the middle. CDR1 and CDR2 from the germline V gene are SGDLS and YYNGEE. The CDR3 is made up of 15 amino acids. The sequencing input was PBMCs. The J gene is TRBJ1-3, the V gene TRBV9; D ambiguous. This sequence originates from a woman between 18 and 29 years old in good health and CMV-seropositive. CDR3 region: CASSVDRVPGNTIYF. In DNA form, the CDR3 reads TGTGCCAGCAGCGTAGACAGAGTCCCTGGAAACACCATATATTTT.